This TCR beta chain came from a study of blood T cell repertoires in COVID-19. The wider study: The United States, Italy and Spain supplied acute and convalescent COVID-19 samples.

Methods used by the authors: Cell counts per sample came from amplifying reference gene primers. The protocol was immunoSEQ multiplex PCR, while the TCRdb copy is restricted to in-frame clones and leaves out a portion. V, J and clone size derive from that table, while D and trimming were established from the DNA sequence. The sample comprises 200,000 to 250,000 clones, 80% of which are singletons, and 4.3% rests with the top ten. From germline, CDR1 is SGHTA and CDR2 FQGNSA. This CDR3 is built from 17 residues. V lost 5 bases and J 1 base, leaving 15 bases between the germline ends. The TCR sequence derives from a man under 40 with acute COVID-19. This chain joins TRBV7-2 and TRBJ2-6; perhaps TRBD2 as D (6 bases). The sequenced sample consisted of PBMCs or T cells enriched from blood (not recorded which). CDR3 DNA: TGTGCCAGCAGCCGGAGGGCAGGCCTATCTGGGGCCAACGTCCTGACTTTC. Protein sequence: CASSRRAGLSGANVLTF.